This passage covers 16 T cell receptor beta chains from one sample sequenced in a study of low-dose radiotherapy and immunotherapy resistance in tumors. TRAV and TRBV primers primed cDNA for both TCRalpha and TCRbeta. TCRs were amplified for about 18 PCR cycles with a constant-region primer and V-primer adapter. Using its own MiXCR run on the reads, TCRdb lists one record per CDR3 protein. The top ten clones hold just under 9.5% of a sample with 39,000 or so distinct CDR3 sequences, around 20% of them seen once. Sample time point: after trial treatment. Treatment defined: LDRT plus nivolumab, ipilimumab, low-dose cyclophosphamide and aspirin (RACIN trial). The sample in question was PBMCs, obtained after low-dose radiotherapy plus immunotherapy. Receptors were obtained from a female donor with ovarian cancer.

This clonotype was observed at least ten times. V usage is TRBV24-1 and J usage is TRBJ2-2, with 7 positions matching TRBD2. Germline lookup yields CDR1 KGHDR and CDR2 SFDVKD. The V gene end was trimmed by 6 bases and the J gene end by 8 bases; junction bases not matched to a gene: 2. The CDR3 is 12 residues long. As DNA, the CDR3 is TGTGCCACCAGTCACGGGAGGGGGGAGCTGTTTTTT. Translating it yields CATSHGRGELFF.

This clonotype was observed at least ten times. The chain links TRBV5-1 to TRBJ1-1, with D uncertain. The germline V gene encodes CDR1 SGHRS and CDR2 YFSETQ. V dropped 0 bases and J dropped 5 bases, with 11 bases sitting between them. The CDR3 covers 14 residues. The CDR3 reads CASSLDRAGTEAFF. DNA of the CDR3: TGCGCCAGCAGCTTGGACCGGGCAGGAACTGAAGCTTTCTTT.

The table lists this clonotype with many counts. CDR3 amino acids: CASSYLGDRFDNEQFF. The CDR3 DNA reads TGTGCCAGCAGTTATCTCGGGGACAGGTTCGACAATGAGCAGTTCTTC. The chain combines TRBV6-2 or TRBV6-3 with TRBJ2-1; 8 bases match TRBD1. The CDR3 is made up of 16 amino acids. V was pared by 3 bases and J by 5 bases, with 9 bases of the junction left unmatched. CDR1 MNHEY and CDR2 SVGEGT come from the germline V gene.

This clonotype was counted at least ten times. The V call is TRBV5-1, the J call TRBJ1-5, with a weak D call TRBD1 (5 bases). This CDR3 has 15 residues. V lost 5 bases, J lost 2 bases, and 14 bases lay in between. CDR1 and CDR2 (germline): SGHRS, YFSETQ. DNA of the CDR3: TGCGCCAGCAGACCTGAGCCGGGGCGCAATCAGCCCCAGCATTTT. It specifies CASRPEPGRNQPQHF.

This clonotype was counted many times. This sequence joins TRBV6-5 and TRBJ1-2; no clear D. CDR3 length: 14 amino acids. Germline V CDR1 and CDR2: MNHEY, SVGAGI. V was clipped by 6 bases and J by 6 bases, with 17 bases between them. The CDR3 sequence: CASSPLGGFDGYTF. The CDR3 DNA reads TGTGCCAGCAGCCCTTTAGGCGGGTTCGATGGCTACACCTTC.

The chain links TRBV29-1 to TRBJ1-3; D not certain. With 7 bases removed from V and 0 bases from J, the gap between germline ends came to 10 bases. Germline CDR1 and CDR2: SQVTM and ANQGSEA. CDR3 length: 13 residues. The CDR3 loop is CSALADSGNTIYF. The CDR3 bases are TGCAGCGCTCTAGCCGACTCTGGAAACACCATATATTTT.

To note about this clonotype: A read error is the likely source, as a far larger clone sits one nucleotide away. V usage is TRBV10-2 and J usage is TRBJ2-1; 7 positions agree with TRBD1. The V gene end was trimmed by 4 bases and the J gene end by 10 bases; junction bases not matched to a gene: 13. The CDR3 has 15 residues. Germline lookup yields CDR1 WSHSY and CDR2 SAAADI. CDR3 protein: CASSAGQGVSYEQFF. The CDR3 DNA sequence: TGCGCCAGCAGTGCCGGGCAGGGGGTGTCCTACGAGCAGTTCTTC.

The table lists this clonotype with many counts. V is TRBV30 and J is TRBJ2-3, with 8 bases matching TRBD2. CDR1 is GTSNPN and CDR2 is SVGIG in the germline V gene (reference sequence). The CDR3 has 15 residues. J was trimmed by 2 bases and V by 1 base; bases with no gene match: 5. CDR3 sequence reads: CAWSAGTRYTDTQYF. The CDR3 DNA is TGTGCCTGGAGTGCCGGGACTAGATACACAGATACGCAGTATTTT.

This clonotype was found a few times. The chain recombines TRBV4-2 with TRBJ2-2; no clear D. CDR1 is LGHNA and CDR2 is YNFKEQ in the germline V gene. Trimming removed 4 bases at V and 4 bases at J, with 10 bases between. The CDR3 is 14 residues long. CDR3 region: CASSLGSGTGELFF. The CDR3 nucleotides read TGTGCCAGCAGCCTGGGGTCTGGCACCGGGGAGCTGTTTTTT.

This clonotype was detected a few times. The genes are TRBV20-1 and TRBJ1-2; no clear D gene. The CDR3 extends over 16 amino acids. Trimming left V 0 bases short and J 4 bases short, with 18 bases between. Per the germline V gene, CDR1 is DFQATT and CDR2 is SNEGSKA (reference sequence). CDR3 loop: CSARDLDTPNSYGYTF. CDR3 nucleotides: TGCAGTGCTAGAGATCTGGATACACCGAATAGCTATGGCTACACCTTC.

The chain recombines TRBV27 with TRBJ2-4, with unresolved D. Germline V lookup: CDR1 MNHEY, CDR2 SMNVEV (reference sequence). This CDR3 has 15 amino acids. Trimming pared 3 bases from V and 2 bases from J, leaving 11 bases between. The CDR3 here is CASSFEEWSKNIQYF. In DNA form, the CDR3 reads TGTGCCAGCAGTTTTGAGGAGTGGTCCAAAAACATTCAGTACTTC.

This clonotype has a count of ten or more. The chain joins TRBV14 to TRBJ2-3; TRBD2 aligns across 11 bases. V shed 6 bases, J shed 2 bases, and the junction held 4 bases outside the gene matches. CDR1 is SGHDN, CDR2 FVKESK, per germline. The CDR3 sequence is 15 residues long. CDR3 amino acids: CASSPTSGVTDTQYF. For the CDR3, the DNA is TGTGCCAGCAGTCCGACTAGCGGGGTCACAGATACGCAGTATTTT.

This clonotype was counted many times. The chain is built from TRBV5-1 and TRBJ2-1; no reliable D call. The CDR3 has 14 residues. The germline gives CDR1 SGHRS, CDR2 YFSETQ. The germline V and J ends were trimmed by 0 bases and 8 bases, with 12 bases remaining between them. CDR3 residues: CASSLADGRYEQFF. In DNA, the CDR3 is TGCGCCAGCAGCTTGGCCGACGGCAGGTATGAGCAGTTCTTC. The full variable domain, in which reference TRBV5-1 and TRBJ2-1 provide the parts outside the CDR3, is KAGVTQTPRYLIKTRGQQVTLSCSPISGHRSVSWYQQTPGQGLQFLFEYFSETQRNKGNFPGRFSGRQFSNSRSEMNVSTLELGDSALYLCASSLADGRYEQFFGPGTRLTVL.

Remarks on this clonotype: A far larger clone is a single base away, which makes a read error likely. In nucleotides, the CDR3 is TGCAGCGAAGAGAGGCGAACAGGCCTGCACAATGAGCAGTTCTTC. This translates into CSEERRTGLHNEQFF. V is TRBV29-1 and J is TRBJ2-7; a possible D gene is TRBD1 (5 bases). The DNA matches TRBJ2-1 better at its end, which makes the J call doubtful. CDR3 size: 15 residues. Germline V gene data show CDR1 as SQVTM and CDR2 as ANQGSEA.

This chain connects TRBV7-9 to TRBJ1-2; D may be TRBD1 (5 bases). V was trimmed by 0 bases and J by 8 bases, leaving 13 bases between them. CDR1 and CDR2 from the germline V gene are SEHNR and FQNEAQ (reference sequence). The CDR3 is made up of 14 amino acids. DNA for the CDR3: TGTGCCAGCAGCTTAGCTGGGGCACGGTCGGGCTACACCTTC. It is translated as CASSLAGARSGYTF.

This clonotype was counted between two and nine times. The V and J genes are TRBV9 and TRBJ1-3; weak D call: TRBD1 (5 bases). V lost 0 bases and J 0 bases, leaving 7 bases between the germline ends. The germline gives CDR1 SGDLS, CDR2 YYNGEE. CDR3 length: 15 amino acids. Here the CDR3 reads CASSVGGFSGNTIYF. In DNA form, the CDR3 reads TGTGCCAGCAGCGTAGGGGGGTTCTCTGGAAACACCATATATTTT.